The clone carrying this TCR beta chain has only a few counts. What it binds is unknown. The protocol was immunoSEQ multiplex PCR, while the TCRdb copy is restricted to in-frame clones and leaves out a portion. In the table there are about 50,000 clones, about four fifths of which are singletons. The sample belongs to a study of PD-L1 blockade in urothelial cancer. Study at large: Intravenous atezolizumab, 1,200 mg every 3 weeks, was begun by patients in the mid-2010s. The median T cell count in blood samples was roughly 140,000. Study-level results: By 3 weeks, tumor-associated blood clones had expanded more in durable-benefit patients.

The CDR3 totals 12 residues. CDR1 and CDR2 from the germline V gene are SQVTM and ANQGSEA. The V end lost 7 bases, the J end lost 7 bases, and 16 bases lay between the germline ends. As to time point: pretreatment peripheral blood. This receptor was taken from a man between 65 and 85 years old with urothelial cancer. Material: PBMCs, obtained around atezolizumab (anti-PD-L1) treatment. V usage is TRBV29-1 and J usage is TRBJ1-1; unclear D gene. The CDR3 DNA sequence: TGCAGCGCTAGCGAGGGAGGAGGTGAAGCTTTCTTT. Translated, it gives CSASEGGGEAFF.